This T cell receptor (beta chain) came from a study of identical twins. TCRdb recomputed calls from the 5' RACE reads with MiXCR, one row per CDR3 protein. The sample has roughly 1.6 million distinct CDR3 sequences, roughly 35% seen once. CDR3 size: 19 residues. Germline V gene data show CDR1 as SQVTM and CDR2 as ANQGSEA. V lost 5 bases, J lost 3 bases, and 25 bases stayed unmatched. The clonotype was recovered from a newborn girl in good health. The sequencing sample was made of cord blood. The chain combines TRBV29-1 with TRBJ2-7; the match to TRBD2 covers 7 bases. This CDR3 is CSVRERPEPAGNSLYEQYF. The CDR3 nucleotides read TGCAGCGTTCGGGAGAGGCCTGAGCCAGCGGGAAATAGTCTCTACGAGCAGTACTTC.